The sequence of this T cell receptor beta chain was determined in a study of cytomegalovirus exposure and HLA in healthy donors. Study details: An analysis done earlier identified approximately 120 million unique TCR beta sequences from around 180 million T cells. Whole-study findings and limits: Sequencing likely caused a cluster of highly shared sequence variants.

The CDR3 runs to 13 residues. CDR1 SGHRS and CDR2 YFSETQ come from the germline V gene. Trimming cost V 0 bases and J 1 base, with 3 bases left between them. 13 Jbeta primers and 60 Vbeta primers were used for the PCR. Produced via immunoSEQ multiplex PCR; TCRdb's table is partial and in-frame only. The data hold under 200,000 clones, with over 80% observed a single time. Regarding this clone: What it binds is unknown.

The donors gave bone marrow, and they were healthy. The V call is TRBV5-1, the J call TRBJ2-3; D call uncertain. This receptor was obtained from a male donor in good health and CMV-seropositive. Input material: PBMCs. The CDR3 reads CASSLGGTDTQYF. DNA for the CDR3: TGCGCCAGCAGCTTGGGCGGCACAGATACGCAGTATTTT.